These 27 T cell receptor beta chains originate from one sample sequenced in a study of cytomegalovirus exposure and HLA in healthy donors. Generated by immunoSEQ multiplex PCR, the TCRdb table keeps only in-frame clones and is missing some. The data hold under 250,000 clones, with roughly 84% observed a single time. Sequencing used PBMCs. These receptor sequences come from a woman younger than 35 in good health and CMV-seropositive.

The rearrangement links TRBV5-8 to TRBJ2-1; 8 bases agree with TRBD2. CDR1 is SGHTS and CDR2 is YDEGEE in the germline V gene. CDR3 size: 15 residues. The V gene end was trimmed by 5 bases and the J gene end by 0 bases; junction bases not matched to a gene: 4. The CDR3 region is CASRKGLDSYNEQFF. CDR3 DNA: TGTGCCAGCAGGAAGGGACTAGACTCCTACAATGAGCAGTTCTTC.

The chain couples TRBV19 to TRBJ2-7; 7 nucleotides line up with TRBD1. CDR3 length equals 15 residues. V lost 3 bases to trimming and J lost 2 bases; unmatched junction nucleotides: 7. Germline CDR1 LNHDA, CDR2 SQIVND (reference sequence). CDR3 residues: CASSMGDRRAYEQYF. In DNA, the CDR3 is TGTGCCAGTAGTATGGGGGACAGACGGGCCTACGAGCAGTACTTC.

V and J are TRBV9 and TRBJ2-7; D may be TRBD2 (7 bases). Germline assignment: CDR1 SGDLS and CDR2 YYNGEE. CDR3 length: 14 residues. V lost 0 bases, J lost 6 bases, and 13 bases lay in between. CDR3 protein: CASSVEGLGGEQYF. Here the CDR3 DNA reads TGTGCCAGCAGCGTAGAAGGACTAGGGGGCGAGCAGTACTTC.

This chain links TRBV30 with TRBJ1-1; 11 nucleotides agree with TRBD1. V was pared by 2 bases and J by 5 bases, with 10 bases of the junction left unmatched. Per the germline V gene, CDR1 is GTSNPN and CDR2 is SVGIG (reference sequence). There are 16 residues in the CDR3. This chain's CDR3 is CAWSRGTGGKGTEAFF. In nucleotides, the CDR3 is TGTGCCTGGAGTAGAGGGACAGGGGGTAAGGGTACTGAAGCTTTCTTT.

This sequence joins TRBV10-3 and TRBJ1-1; D unresolved. Germline CDR1 and CDR2: ENHRY and SYGVKD. This CDR3 is built from 13 residues. Trimming left V 10 bases short and J 1 base short, with 13 bases between. The CDR3 bases are TGTGCCACCAGAAGGGAGGGGAACACTGAAGCTTTCTTT. Encoded protein: CATRREGNTEAFF.

V usage is TRBV7-2 and J usage is TRBJ2-7, with TRBD1 matching over 8 bases. The CDR3 runs 13 residues. V shed 5 bases, J shed 4 bases, and the junction held 4 bases outside the gene matches. CDR1 and CDR2 from the germline V gene are SGHTA and FQGNSA. The CDR3 sequence: CASSPWTGYEQYF. CDR3 nucleotide sequence: TGTGCCAGCAGCCCCTGGACAGGGTACGAGCAGTACTTC.

The rearrangement uses TRBV4-1 and TRBJ1-5; D uncertain. Per germline, CDR1 MGHRA and CDR2 YSYEKL. The CDR3 consists of 17 residues. Trimming pared 1 base from V and 2 bases from J, leaving 15 bases between. The CDR3 DNA sequence: TGCGCCAGCAGCCAAGCAGGCAGCCTCGATGGCAATCAGCCCCAGCATTTT. Residues: CASSQAGSLDGNQPQHF.

This clone was counted between two and nine times. The chain couples TRBV25-1 to TRBJ2-3, with D maybe TRBD2 (5 bases). V dropped 10 bases and J dropped 8 bases, with 10 bases sitting between them. The germline V gene encodes CDR1 MGHDK and CDR2 SYGVNS. The CDR3 runs to 10 residues. CDR3 sequence: CAIGSPTQYF. In DNA form, the CDR3 reads TGTGCCATTGGGAGTCCTACGCAGTATTTT.

The chain has TRBV7-9 and TRBJ1-4; TRBD1 matches at 7 bases. J was trimmed by 8 bases and V by 5 bases; bases with no gene match: 8. Germline V gives CDR1 SEHNR, CDR2 FQNEAQ (reference sequence). The CDR3 length is 14 residues. The CDR3 protein is CASSLTGNEEKLFF. CDR3 in DNA: TGTGCCAGCAGCCTGACAGGGAACGAGGAAAAACTGTTTTTT.

The chain carries TRBV9 and TRBJ1-5; 9 bases match TRBD1. Losses at the gene ends were 4 bases for V and 4 bases for J; bases not matched to a gene: 6. In germline, CDR1 is SGDLS, CDR2 YYNGEE. The CDR3 spans 15 residues. In nucleotides, the CDR3 is TGTGCCAGCAGCCCATCCGGGACAGGGAATCAGCCCCAGCATTTT. Its protein product is CASSPSGTGNQPQHF.

V usage is TRBV27 and J usage is TRBJ2-1, with TRBD2 matching over 8 bases. J lost 8 bases, V lost 10 bases, and 13 bases had no gene match. This CDR3 has 14 amino acids. Germline V CDR1 and CDR2: MNHEY, SMNVEV (reference sequence). The chain's CDR3 is CATSGGGYPYEQFF. The CDR3 region has the DNA TGTGCCACCTCGGGGGGGGGATATCCTTATGAGCAGTTCTTC.

The chain employs TRBV27 and TRBJ2-7; 8 bases fit TRBD1. Per germline, CDR1 MNHEY and CDR2 SMNVEV (reference sequence). This CDR3 spans 15 amino acids. The J segment lost 2 bases and the V segment lost 0 bases, leaving 3 bases of the junction unmatched. The CDR3 DNA reads TGTGCCAGCAGTTTATCTCACAGGGGGGCCTACGAGCAGTACTTC. Amino acid sequence: CASSLSHRGAYEQYF.

A remark on this clone: A read error is possible here, since a much larger clone lies one base away. J is TRBJ2-2 and V is TRBV11-3, with 12 bases that match TRBD2. V shed 8 bases, J shed 3 bases, and the junction held 1 base outside the gene matches. From germline, CDR1 is SGHNT and CDR2 YENEEA. This CDR3 comprises 14 residues. CDR3 nucleotide sequence: TGTGCCAGCCGACTAGCGGGAGACACCGGGGAGCTGTTTTTT. As protein: CASRLAGDTGELFF.

This clone was seen only a few times. This chain uses TRBV28 with TRBJ2-7; 9 nucleotides line up with TRBD2. From germline, CDR1 is MDHEN and CDR2 SYDVKM. This CDR3 spans 15 amino acids. The ends lost 5 bases at V and 6 bases at J; junction bases unmatched: 11. The CDR3 DNA is TGTGCCAGCAGTCGCTTGGGTAGCGGGAGACCCGAGCAGTACTTC. Protein product: CASSRLGSGRPEQYF. Full variable domain (missing parts from reference TRBV28 and TRBJ2-7): DVKVTQSSRYLVKRTGEKVFLECVQDMDHENMFWYRQDPGLGLRLIYFSYDVKMKEKGDIPEGYSVSREKKERFSLILESASTNQTSMYLCASSRLGSGRPEQYFGPGTRLTVT.

CDR3: CASSYRGGTEAFF. CDR3 nucleotide sequence: TGTGCCAGTAGCTACAGGGGAGGTACTGAAGCTTTCTTT. This chain uses TRBV19 with TRBJ1-1; 7 bases line up with TRBD1. The CDR3 has 13 amino acids. Germline V gene data show CDR1 as LNHDA and CDR2 as SQIVND (reference sequence). V lost 6 bases and J lost 5; bases outside the gene matches: 6.

This clone was seen just once. The V gene is TRBV28, the J gene TRBJ2-7; 7 positions match TRBD2. The V gene's germline CDR1 is MDHEN and CDR2 SYDVKM. The V segment lost 3 bases and the J segment 2 bases; nucleotides outside the gene matches: 7. The CDR3 length is 15 residues. CDR3 coding DNA: TGTGCCAGCAGTTTGAAGCTAGCGGTTCCCTACGAGCAGTACTTC. It is translated as CASSLKLAVPYEQYF.

The V and J genes are TRBV7-6 and TRBJ2-1; D unresolved. V was clipped by 2 bases and J by 6 bases, with 5 bases between them. The CDR3 length is 12 residues. Germline loops: CDR1 SGHVS, CDR2 FNYEAQ. The CDR3 loop is CASSLYSNEQFF. The CDR3 DNA is TGTGCCAGCAGCTTATACAGCAATGAGCAGTTCTTC.

The chain links TRBV4-1 to TRBJ1-1; D possibly corresponds to TRBD1 (6 bases). CDR1 is MGHRA and CDR2 is YSYEKL in the germline V gene. V was cut by 0 bases and J by 1 base, with 9 bases left in between. CDR3 size: 15 residues. CDR3 residues: CASSQDGGWNTEAFF. CDR3 DNA sequence: TGCGCCAGCAGCCAAGATGGGGGCTGGAACACTGAAGCTTTCTTT.

The rearrangement uses TRBV4-1 and TRBJ2-3, with D uncertain. The CDR3 is 16 amino acids. Between the trimmed V and J ends, which lost 4 bases and 2 bases, there was a span of 16 bases. Per germline, CDR1 MGHRA and CDR2 YSYEKL. The CDR3 sequence: CASSLPTELITDTQYF. The CDR3 region has the DNA TGCGCCAGCAGCCTCCCGACGGAGCTGATCACAGATACGCAGTATTTT.

This chain links TRBV18 with TRBJ2-7; D gene ambiguous. CDR3 size: 13 residues. Germline V CDR1 and CDR2: KGHSH, LQKENI. Trimming left V 2 bases short and J 0 bases short, with 5 bases between. The CDR3 DNA is TGTGCCAGCTCACCATTCGGCTCCTACGAGCAGTACTTC. Protein: CASSPFGSYEQYF.

This chain uses TRBV4-1 with TRBJ2-2; TRBD2 matches at 10 bases. Germline V gene sequence: CDR1 MGHRA, CDR2 YSYEKL. J gave up 5 bases and V 1 base, and 7 bases lay outside the gene matches. The length of the CDR3 is 17 residues. The CDR3 is CASSQAAGGPRTGELFF. In DNA, the CDR3 is TGCGCCAGCAGCCAAGCAGCGGGAGGGCCGCGTACCGGGGAGCTGTTTTTT.

The J gene is TRBJ1-2, the V gene TRBV6-1; D call uncertain. CDR3 length equals 14 residues. Trimming took 4 bases from V and 8 from J, leaving 17 bases between them. Germline CDR1 is MNHNS and CDR2 is SASEGT. The CDR3 here is CASSGWTFREGYTF. The CDR3 DNA sequence: TGTGCCAGCAGTGGCTGGACTTTCCGGGAAGGCTACACCTTC.

The DNA of the CDR3 is TGTGCCAGCAGCCCATTGGCCGGCGCGGACACTGAAGCTTTCTTT. Its protein product is CASSPLAGADTEAFF. V gene TRBV9 combines with J gene TRBJ1-1, with D hard to call. The CDR3 loop spans 15 amino acids. Germline CDR1 reads SGDLS; CDR2 reads YYNGEE. V lost 4 bases and J 3 bases, leaving 16 bases between the germline ends. The complete variable domain, with remaining parts taken from reference TRBV9 and TRBJ1-1, reads DSGVTQTPKHLITATGQRVTLRCSPRSGDLSVYWYQQSLDQGLQFLIQYYNGEERAKGNILERFSAQQFPDLHSELNLSSLELGDSALYFCASSPLAGADTEAFFGQGTRLTVV.

The chain is built from TRBV6-5 and TRBJ2-7; maybe TRBD1 (5 bases). The CDR3 extends over 14 amino acids. V was trimmed by 5 bases and J by 0 bases, leaving 11 bases between them. Germline lookup yields CDR1 MNHEY and CDR2 SVGAGI. CDR3 nucleotide sequence: TGTGCCAGCAGTAGGGGCGATTCCTCCTACGAGCAGTACTTC. Residues: CASSRGDSSYEQYF.

The table lists this clone with a count of one. This chain links TRBV27 with TRBJ2-7; D remains ambiguous. CDR1 and CDR2 (germline): MNHEY, SMNVEV (reference sequence). The CDR3 is made up of 13 amino acids. The germline V and J ends were trimmed by 3 bases and 3 bases, with 9 bases remaining between them. The CDR3 coding sequence is TGTGCCAGCAGTTTCCGAGTTGGCTACGAGCAGTACTTC. It is translated as CASSFRVGYEQYF.

The chain uses TRBV27 and TRBJ2-1; 11 nucleotides match TRBD2. The junction had 20 bases not matched to a gene; V was cut back by 7 bases and J by 9 bases. Looked up from germline, CDR1 is MNHEY and CDR2 is SMNVEV (reference sequence). The CDR3 sequence is 18 residues long. In DNA, the CDR3 is TGTGCCAGCAACAGGCTTACTAGCGGGGGTCCTTCGCCCCCTGAGCAGTTCTTC. Protein: CASNRLTSGGPSPPEQFF.

A single count supports this clone. The J gene is TRBJ1-2, the V gene TRBV5-6; D remains ambiguous. The CDR3 is made up of 13 amino acids. Germline CDR1 is SGHDT and CDR2 is YYEEEE. The germline V and J ends were trimmed by 6 bases and 6 bases, with 15 bases remaining between them. CDR3: CASILTPLDGYTF. DNA of the CDR3: TGTGCCAGCATCCTGACACCGCTCGATGGCTACACCTTC.